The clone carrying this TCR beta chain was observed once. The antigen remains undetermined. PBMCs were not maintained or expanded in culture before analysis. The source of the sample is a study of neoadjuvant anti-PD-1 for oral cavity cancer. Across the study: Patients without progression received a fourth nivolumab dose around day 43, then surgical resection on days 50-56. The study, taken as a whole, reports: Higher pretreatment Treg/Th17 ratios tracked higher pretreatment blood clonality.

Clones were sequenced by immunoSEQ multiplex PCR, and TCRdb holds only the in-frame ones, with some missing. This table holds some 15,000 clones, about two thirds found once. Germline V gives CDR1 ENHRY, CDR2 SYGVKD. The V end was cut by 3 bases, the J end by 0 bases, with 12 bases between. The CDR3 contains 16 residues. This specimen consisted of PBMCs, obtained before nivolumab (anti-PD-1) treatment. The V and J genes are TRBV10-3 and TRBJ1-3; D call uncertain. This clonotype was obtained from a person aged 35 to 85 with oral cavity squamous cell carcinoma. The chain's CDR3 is CAISDGGLSSGNTIYF. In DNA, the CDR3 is TGTGCCATCAGTGATGGTGGATTAAGCTCTGGAAACACCATATATTTT.